The rows below give T cell receptor beta chains drawn from one sample of a study of radiotherapy plus CTLA-4 blockade in lung cancer. The data were produced by immunoSEQ multiplex PCR, yet TCRdb's version contains in-frame clones alone and is incomplete. The sample consists of some 66,000 clones, over 80% of them appearing once. The source material was peripheral blood, sampled from a patient treated with radiotherapy plus ipilimumab. The receptors derive from a human donor with non-small cell lung cancer who had a partial response to radiotherapy plus ipilimumab. CDR3s include the opening cysteine and the closing phenylalanine or tryptophan. D genes are given only for firm matches. Clone size is not always given. Where it is, it says once, few, many or a class for expanded clones.

CDR3 protein | CDR3 DNA | J gene | V gene | clone size | D gene
CASSLGTSHLGELFF | TGCGCCAGCAGCCTGGGGACTAGCCACCTCGGGGAGCTGTTTTTT | TRBJ2-2 | TRBV5-1 | - | TRBD2
CASSLPGLGTEAFF | TGTGCCAGCAGCTTACCGGGACTGGGCACTGAAGCTTTCTTT | TRBJ1-1 | TRBV7-9 | - | -
CASSPQGWQLEQYF | TGTGCCAGCAGCCCACAGGGGTGGCAGCTCGAGCAGTACTTC | TRBJ2-7 | TRBV6-5 | - | TRBD1
CASIPQGSEQYF | TGTGCCAGCATCCCACAGGGAAGCGAGCAGTACTTC | TRBJ2-7 | TRBV2 | - | -
CASSPRQGGGELFF | TGTGCCAGCAGCCCAAGACAGGGAGGCGGGGAGCTGTTTTTT | TRBJ2-2 | TRBV5-4 | few | -
CASSRQGASYNEQFF | TGTGCCAGCAGCAGACAGGGAGCATCCTACAATGAGCAGTTCTTC | TRBJ2-1 | TRBV5-4 | - | TRBD1
CASSAGTSTSDTQYF | TGCGCCAGCAGCGCCGGGACTAGCACCTCAGATACGCAGTATTTT | TRBJ2-3 | TRBV5-1 | - | TRBD2
CASSVQGIYGYTF | TGTGCCAGCAGTGTACAGGGTATTTATGGCTACACCTTC | TRBJ1-2 | TRBV6-6 | - | -
CASSERAGRKPQHF | TGTGCCAGCAGTGAACGGGCAGGGAGGAAGCCCCAGCATTTT | TRBJ1-5 | TRBV6-1 | - | -
CASSPSRDEKLFF | TGTGCCAGCTCACCATCCCGGGATGAAAAACTGTTTTTT | TRBJ1-4 | TRBV18 | - | -
CASSINTGGNEQFF | TGTGCCAGTAGTATTAACACAGGGGGCAATGAGCAGTTCTTC | TRBJ2-1 | TRBV19 | - | TRBD1
CASSPKTGVWDTEAFF | TGTGCCAGCAGCCCCAAGACGGGGGTCTGGGACACTGAAGCTTTCTTT | TRBJ1-1 | TRBV4-2 | - | -
CASSVQGRNTIYF | TGTGCCAGCAGTGTACAGGGCCGAAACACCATATATTTT | TRBJ1-3 | TRBV25-1 | - | -
CASSGVASGSAGELFF | TGTGCCAGCAGCGGGGTGGCTAGCGGGAGCGCCGGGGAGCTGTTTTTT | TRBJ2-2 | TRBV4-2 | - | TRBD2
CASSLAATGENTEAFF | TGCGCCAGCAGCTTGGCTGCGACGGGGGAAAACACTGAAGCTTTCTTT | TRBJ1-1 | TRBV5-1 | once | -
CASSPATGVYGYTF | TGTGCCAGCAGCCCCGCGACAGGGGTCTATGGCTACACCTTC | TRBJ1-2 | TRBV6-7 | - | TRBD1
CASSPGGAREKLFF | TGTGCCAGCAGCCCCGGTGGGGCGCGGGAAAAACTGTTTTTT | TRBJ1-4 | TRBV7-6 | once | -
CASSLVGQANTEAFF | TGCGCCAGCAGCTTAGTGGGACAGGCGAACACTGAAGCTTTCTTT | TRBJ1-1 | TRBV5-1 | once | TRBD1
CASNQYRGKSSYEQYF | TGTGCCAGCAACCAATACAGGGGGAAGTCATCCTACGAGCAGTACTTC | TRBJ2-7 | TRBV27 | - | TRBD1
CSGGTGYEQYF | TGCAGCGGGGGGACAGGATACGAGCAGTACTTC | TRBJ2-7 | TRBV29-1 | - | TRBD1
CASSGLVGGGNEQFF | TGTGCCAGCAGTGGCCTGGTAGGAGGCGGGAATGAGCAGTTCTTC | TRBJ2-1 | TRBV6-4 | - | -
CASSRQGENTEAFF | TGTGCCAGCAGCCGACAGGGGGAGAACACTGAAGCTTTCTTT | TRBJ1-1 | TRBV2 | once | TRBD1
CASSFIQGGTEAFF | TGTGCCAGCAGCTTCATCCAGGGCGGAACTGAAGCTTTCTTT | TRBJ1-1 | TRBV11-1 | - | -
CASSLDLGLHEQFF | TGTGCCAGCAGCTTAGACCTCGGTCTCCATGAGCAGTTCTTC | TRBJ2-1 | TRBV11-2 | - | -
CASSNGGTGELFF | TGTGCCAGCAGTAACGGGGGTACCGGGGAGCTGTTTTTT | TRBJ2-2 | TRBV7-9 | - | -
CASSPRPPGQQGYTF | TGTGCCAGCAGCCCCCGGCCTCCGGGACAACAAGGCTACACCTTC | TRBJ1-2 | TRBV7-8 | once | -
CASSSTSGGFTDTQYF | TGTGCCAGCAGCTCGACTAGCGGGGGGTTCACAGATACGCAGTATTTT | TRBJ2-3 | TRBV5-4 | few | TRBD2
CASTSDRKGESGELFF | TGTGCCAGTACCTCAGACAGGAAAGGGGAGTCCGGGGAGCTGTTTTTT | TRBJ2-2 | TRBV19 | - | -
CASSLKGAQGNQPQHF | TGTGCCAGCAGCCTAAAGGGGGCTCAGGGAAATCAGCCCCAGCATTTT | TRBJ1-5 | TRBV5-6 | - | TRBD1
CAWNGFRTNEKLFF | TGTGCCTGGAACGGGTTTAGAACTAATGAAAAACTGTTTTTT | TRBJ1-4 | TRBV30 | - | -
CASSLSTDTQYF | TGTGCCAGCAGCCTCAGCACAGATACGCAGTATTTT | TRBJ2-3 | TRBV7-6 | - | -
CASTGDTYTEAFF | TGTGCCAGCACCGGGGACACCTACACTGAAGCTTTCTTT | TRBJ1-1 | TRBV6-6 | - | -
CASSYSQGNYGYTF | TGTGCCAGCAGTTACTCCCAGGGTAACTATGGCTACACCTTC | TRBJ1-2 | TRBV6-5 | medium-sized | -
CASSERGTSGRQETQYF | TGTGCCAGCAGTGAGAGGGGGACTAGCGGGAGACAAGAGACCCAGTACTTC | TRBJ2-5 | TRBV25-1 | - | TRBD2
CASSTTGTGSGYTF | TGTGCCAGCAGTACGACCGGGACAGGAAGCGGCTACACCTTC | TRBJ1-2 | TRBV28 | - | TRBD1
CASKKDRSTDTQYF | TGTGCCAGCAAAAAGGACAGGAGCACAGATACGCAGTATTTT | TRBJ2-3 | TRBV6-1 | - | TRBD1
CASCTGGGSTDTQYF | TGTGCCAGCTGTACCGGCGGGGGGAGCACAGATACGCAGTATTTT | TRBJ2-3 | TRBV27 | - | TRBD2
CASSPPVGGMYF | TGTGCCAGCAGTCCCCCCGTCGGCGGGATGTACTTC | TRBJ2-7 | TRBV28 | - | -
CASSYEQTYEQYF | TGTGCCAGCAGTTACGAGCAAACCTACGAGCAGTACTTC | TRBJ2-7 | TRBV6-5 | - | -
CASRPLSVAEAFF | TGTGCCAGCAGGCCCCTATCCGTGGCTGAAGCTTTCTTT | TRBJ1-1 | TRBV2 | - | -
CASSFGTSKQETQYF | TGTGCCAGCAGCTTCGGGACTAGTAAACAAGAGACCCAGTACTTC | TRBJ2-5 | TRBV7-6 | - | TRBD2
CASSSTGENYNEQFF | TGTGCCAGCAGTTCCACGGGAGAAAACTACAATGAGCAGTTCTTC | TRBJ2-1 | TRBV28 | - | -
CASSLSTSGSYEQYF | TGTGCCAGCAGTTTATCGACTAGCGGGAGTTACGAGCAGTACTTC | TRBJ2-7 | TRBV27 | - | TRBD2
CASSFAGGVGEQYF | TGTGCCAGCAGCTTTGCAGGGGGAGTGGGGGAGCAGTACTTC | TRBJ2-7 | TRBV7-9 | - | TRBD1
CASSLGTGAGEQFF | TGTGCCAGCAGCCTTGGGACAGGGGCGGGTGAGCAGTTCTTC | TRBJ2-1 | TRBV7-2 | - | TRBD1
CASKPTGVYSNQPQHF | TGTGCCAGCAAACCTACAGGGGTCTATAGCAATCAGCCCCAGCATTTT | TRBJ1-5 | TRBV28 | - | TRBD1
CASSFVRGNTGELFF | TGTGCCAGCAGTTTTGTCAGGGGTAACACCGGGGAGCTGTTTTTT | TRBJ2-2 | TRBV28 | - | -
CASSLLLAVSSYNEQFF | TGTGCCAGCAGCTTACTCCTCGCGGTTAGCTCCTACAATGAGCAGTTCTTC | TRBJ2-1 | TRBV7-2 | - | -
CASTRTGWAGELFF | TGTGCCAGTACACGGACAGGTTGGGCCGGGGAGCTGTTTTTT | TRBJ2-2 | TRBV19 | - | TRBD1
CATPETREEGTDTQYF | TGTGCCACCCCAGAAACCAGGGAGGAGGGCACAGATACGCAGTATTTT | TRBJ2-3 | TRBV2 | once | -
CASSLTTGTGGSKLFF | TGTGCCAGCAGCTTAACAACCGGGACAGGGGGTTCAAAACTGTTTTTT | TRBJ1-4 | TRBV5-5 | - | TRBD1
CASSLEYASGENNEQFF | TGTGCCAGCAGCTTAGAATATGCTAGCGGGGAGAATAATGAGCAGTTCTTC | TRBJ2-1 | TRBV7-9 | once | TRBD2
CASSLRDRESGSSGELFF | TGTGCCAGCAGCTTGAGGGACAGGGAGAGCGGGAGCTCCGGGGAGCTGTTTTTT | TRBJ2-2 | TRBV9 | - | -
CASSAGQGYEQYF | TGCGCCAGCAGCGCGGGACAGGGCTACGAGCAGTACTTC | TRBJ2-7 | TRBV5-1 | - | TRBD1